This entry features one T cell receptor (beta chain) sequence. What it recognizes is unknown. These data are taken from a study of response to subunit inactivated influenza vaccine. TCRdb re-derived calls from the RT-PCR reads in MiXCR, one entry per CDR3 protein. The table records roughly 780,000 distinct CDR3 sequences, 18% of them present only once. Broader study findings: Only a handful of new T cells, the authors suggested, are recruited with each seasonal influenza vaccination.

Trimming removed 7 bases from V and 2 bases from J, with 9 bases in between. The CDR3 runs to 13 residues. The starting material was PBMCs from blood, obtained more than 4 days after vaccination. V is TRBV12-3 or TRBV12-4 and J is TRBJ2-4; D might be TRBD1 (5 bases). This clonotype was obtained from a man in his fifties who received an inactivated influenza vaccine. Here the CDR3 DNA reads TGTGCCAGCACGGACAAGTCCAAAAACATTCAGTACTTC. This sequence encodes CASTDKSKNIQYF.